This T cell receptor beta chain was sequenced for a study of blood T cell repertoires in COVID-19 (dated by TCRdb to the early 2020s). About the full investigation: Collaborator samples came from the United States, Italy and Spain and covered acute and convalescent phases of COVID-19. A freely available public database, intended as a resource for researchers studying the immune response to SARS-CoV-2, is where the repertoires were released. The dataset comprised deeply sampled blood TCRbeta repertoires from subjects exposed to, actively infected with, or recovered from COVID-19. The material from the prospective study consisted of cDNA or gDNA derived from T cells, B-cell-depleted T cells, or PBMCs. A de-identified subject ID, COVID-19 status, age in years and sex were almost always included in the sample metadata. The samples were drawn from two sources: the first 160 participants of the ongoing ImmuneRACE study, and 1,254 subjects contributed by 6 global collaborators. Where available, HLA class I and class II types were taken from metadata supplied by the sample provider and were not determined by assay-based typing.

In Seattle, one collaborating source enrolled patients while the infection was active and tracked those patients longitudinally over the course of disease. Each collaborating institution followed its own protocols to collect whole blood in K2EDTA tubes. Collaborator samples were shipped for TCRbeta analysis as frozen whole blood, isolated PBMCs, or DNA extracted from either sample type. The CDR3 holds 12 amino acids from the cysteine to the phenylalanine. CDR3 DNA is the only sequence kept; it has 36 bases, read in frame from the first base. Taken from the germline V gene (reference sequence), the CDR1 and CDR2 loops are LNHDA and SQIVND. V loses 9 bases at its end and J loses 9 bases; junction bases beyond the gene matches: 8. Turning to this clone: This receptor's antigen is unknown. No much larger clone is present one base from it, and per-base qualities are unavailable.

Study-level results and caveats: The quantity of clinical and demographic metadata differed by source and by participant and was supplied without curation.

The immunoSEQ Assay, a bias-controlled multiplex PCR, was used to amplify TCRbeta CDR3 regions from genomic DNA. The study's own analysis went as follows. The number of nucleated cells in each sample was estimated from the amplification of reference gene primers within the assay. Sequence reads were collapsed and filtered to measure the absolute abundance of every unique TCRbeta CDR3 rearrangement. For each sample, productive Simpson clonality was calculated by taking the square root of Simpson's diversity index across productive rearrangements. As stored in TCRdb, this immuneACCESS dataset retains in-frame rearrangements with V and J assigned. A fraction of the clones does not appear; measured against another copy, unresolved V genes explain less than half of the discrepancy, and the remainder lacks a known reason. V, J and clone size were drawn from that table, and D and trimming were deduced from the DNA. The sample table lists about 200,000 clones, around 90% of them with a count of one. Of the sample, 0.7% to 0.85% is held by the ten largest clones.

Sequenced material: peripheral blood. The chain is encoded by TRBV19 joined to TRBJ2-1, with 7 middle bases fitting TRBD1. The sequence was collected from a man in his 60s with COVID-19, enrolled during active disease. The bases read TGTGCCAGCCGTAAAGGGGGCGGTGAGCAGTTCTTC. Translated, it gives CASRKGGGEQFF.